This T cell receptor (beta chain) was identified in a study of blood T cell repertoires in COVID-19. About the study: Spain, Italy and the United States supplied samples that represented acute and convalescent COVID-19. Sources were T cells, B-cell-depleted T cells, or PBMCs; the material itself was cDNA or gDNA.

The CDR3 length is 13 residues. The V and J ends lost 5 bases and 1 base respectively, with 6 bases between them. Germline values: CDR1 SGHVS, CDR2 FQNEAQ. In the source study's methods: The assay estimated nucleated cells by amplifying reference gene primers. Sequencing used immunoSEQ multiplex PCR; TCRdb keeps in-frame clones, though not all of them. The DNA gave D and trimming, while V, J and clone size come from that table. This sample has about 81,000 clones, with about 91% found just once. Sequenced input: peripheral blood. This TCR derives from a woman of 80 years or more with acute or convalescent COVID-19. The rearrangement links TRBV7-8 to TRBJ1-5; the D gene is possibly TRBD1 (5 bases). CDR3 residues: CASSKGSNQPQHF. In nucleotides, the CDR3 is TGTGCCAGCAGCAAGGGGAGCAATCAGCCCCAGCATTTT.